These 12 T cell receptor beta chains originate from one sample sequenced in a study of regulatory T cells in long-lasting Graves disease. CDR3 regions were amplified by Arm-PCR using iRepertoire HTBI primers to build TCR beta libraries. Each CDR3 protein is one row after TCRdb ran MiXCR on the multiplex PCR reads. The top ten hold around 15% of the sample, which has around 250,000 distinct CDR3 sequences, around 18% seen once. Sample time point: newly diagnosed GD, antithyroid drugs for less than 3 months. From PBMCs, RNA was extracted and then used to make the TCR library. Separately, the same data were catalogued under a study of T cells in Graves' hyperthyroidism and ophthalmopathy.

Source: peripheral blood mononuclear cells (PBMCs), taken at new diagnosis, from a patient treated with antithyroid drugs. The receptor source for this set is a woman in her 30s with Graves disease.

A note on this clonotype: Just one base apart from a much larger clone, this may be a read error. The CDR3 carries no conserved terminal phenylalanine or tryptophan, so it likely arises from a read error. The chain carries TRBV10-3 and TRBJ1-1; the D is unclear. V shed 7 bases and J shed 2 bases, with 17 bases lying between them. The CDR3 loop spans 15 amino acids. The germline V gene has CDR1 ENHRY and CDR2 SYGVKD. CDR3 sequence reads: CAITSELNVNTEAFS. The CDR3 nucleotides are TGTGCCATCACGTCGGAGCTTAATGTTAACACTGAAGCTTTCTCT.

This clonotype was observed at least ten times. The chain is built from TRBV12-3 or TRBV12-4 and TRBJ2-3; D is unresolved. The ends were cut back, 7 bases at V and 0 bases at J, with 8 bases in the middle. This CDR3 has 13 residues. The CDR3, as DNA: TGTGCCAGCACCCTCGGCAGCACAGATACGCAGTATTTT. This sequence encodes CASTLGSTDTQYF.

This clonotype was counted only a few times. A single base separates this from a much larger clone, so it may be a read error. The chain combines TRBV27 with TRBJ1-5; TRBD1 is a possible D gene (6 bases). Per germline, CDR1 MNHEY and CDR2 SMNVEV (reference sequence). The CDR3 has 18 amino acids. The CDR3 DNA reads TGTGCCAGCGGTTTAAGCAGGGGCCAAAGGGGAGACAATCAGCCCCAGCATTTT. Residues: CASGLSRGQRGDNQPQHF.

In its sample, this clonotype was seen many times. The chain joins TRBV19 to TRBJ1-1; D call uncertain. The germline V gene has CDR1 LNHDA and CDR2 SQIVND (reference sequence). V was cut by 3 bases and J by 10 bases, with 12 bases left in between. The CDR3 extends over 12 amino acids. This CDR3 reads CASSINTGGAFF. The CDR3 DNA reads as TGTGCCAGTAGTATCAATACGGGTGGAGCTTTCTTT.

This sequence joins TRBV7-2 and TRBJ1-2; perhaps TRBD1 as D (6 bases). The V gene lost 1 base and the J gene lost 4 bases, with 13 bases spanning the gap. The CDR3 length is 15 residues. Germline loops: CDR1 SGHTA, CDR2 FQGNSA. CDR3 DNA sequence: TGTGCCAGCAGCTTAGGCGGCGGGGGGGCCTATGGCTACACCTTC. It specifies CASSLGGGGAYGYTF.

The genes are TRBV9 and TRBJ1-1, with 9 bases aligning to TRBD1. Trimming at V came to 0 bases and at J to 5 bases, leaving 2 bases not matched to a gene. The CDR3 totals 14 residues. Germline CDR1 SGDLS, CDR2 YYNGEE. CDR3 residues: CASSVADRGTEAFF. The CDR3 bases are TGTGCCAGCAGCGTAGCGGACAGGGGAACTGAAGCTTTCTTT.

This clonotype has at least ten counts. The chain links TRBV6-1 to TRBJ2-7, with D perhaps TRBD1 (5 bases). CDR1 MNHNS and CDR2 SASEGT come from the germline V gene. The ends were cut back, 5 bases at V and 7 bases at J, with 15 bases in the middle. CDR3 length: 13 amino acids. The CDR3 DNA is TGTGCCAGCAGTCCATCAGGGCTGGGGGAGCAGTACTTC. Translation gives CASSPSGLGEQYF.

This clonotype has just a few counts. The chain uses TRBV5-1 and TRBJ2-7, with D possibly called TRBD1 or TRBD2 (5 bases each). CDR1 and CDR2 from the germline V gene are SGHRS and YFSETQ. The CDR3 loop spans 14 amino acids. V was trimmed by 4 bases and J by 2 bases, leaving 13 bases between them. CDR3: CASSTTGTPYEQYF. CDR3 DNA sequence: TGCGCCAGCAGCACGACCGGGACCCCCTACGAGCAGTACTTC.

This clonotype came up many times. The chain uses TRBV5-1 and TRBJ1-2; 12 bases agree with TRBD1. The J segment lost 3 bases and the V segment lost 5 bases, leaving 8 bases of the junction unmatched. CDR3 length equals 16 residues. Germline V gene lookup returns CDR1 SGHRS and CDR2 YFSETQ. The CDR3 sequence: CASRSSGTGGDYGYTF. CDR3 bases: TGCGCCAGCAGATCCTCCGGGACAGGGGGCGACTATGGCTACACCTTC.

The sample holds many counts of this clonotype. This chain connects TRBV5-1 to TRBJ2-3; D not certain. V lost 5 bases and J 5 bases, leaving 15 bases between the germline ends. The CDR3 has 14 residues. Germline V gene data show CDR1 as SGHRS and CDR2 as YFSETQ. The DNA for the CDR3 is TGCGCCAGCAGGCCCACCCAACTTCGAGATACGCAGTATTTT. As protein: CASRPTQLRDTQYF.

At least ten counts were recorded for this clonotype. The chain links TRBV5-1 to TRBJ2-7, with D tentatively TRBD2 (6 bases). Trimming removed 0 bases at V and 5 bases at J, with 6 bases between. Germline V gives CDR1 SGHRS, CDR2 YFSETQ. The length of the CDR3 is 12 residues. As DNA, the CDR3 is TGCGCCAGCAGCTTGGGGGGGGACGAGCAGTACTTC. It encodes CASSLGGDEQYF.

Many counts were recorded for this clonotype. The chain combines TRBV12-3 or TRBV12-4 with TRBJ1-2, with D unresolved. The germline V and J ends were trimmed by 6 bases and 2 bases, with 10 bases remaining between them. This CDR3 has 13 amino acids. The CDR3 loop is CASRRGPNYGYTF. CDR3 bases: TGTGCCAGCAGGCGAGGACCAAACTATGGCTACACCTTC.